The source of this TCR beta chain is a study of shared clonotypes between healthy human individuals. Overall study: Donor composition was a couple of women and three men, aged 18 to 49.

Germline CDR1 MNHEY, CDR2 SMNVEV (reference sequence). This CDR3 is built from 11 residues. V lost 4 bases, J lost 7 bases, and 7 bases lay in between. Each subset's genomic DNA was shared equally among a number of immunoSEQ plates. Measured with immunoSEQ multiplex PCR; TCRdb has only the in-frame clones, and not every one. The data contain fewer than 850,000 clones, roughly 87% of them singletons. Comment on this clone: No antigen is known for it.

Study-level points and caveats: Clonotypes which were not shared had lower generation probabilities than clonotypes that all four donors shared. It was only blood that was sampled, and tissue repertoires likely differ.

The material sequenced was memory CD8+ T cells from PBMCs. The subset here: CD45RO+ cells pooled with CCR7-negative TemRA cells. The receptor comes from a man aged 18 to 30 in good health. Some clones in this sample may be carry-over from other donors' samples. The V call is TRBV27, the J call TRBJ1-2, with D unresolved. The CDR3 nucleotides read TGTGCCAGCAGTTCTGGAAGTGGCTACACCTTC. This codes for CASSSGSGYTF.